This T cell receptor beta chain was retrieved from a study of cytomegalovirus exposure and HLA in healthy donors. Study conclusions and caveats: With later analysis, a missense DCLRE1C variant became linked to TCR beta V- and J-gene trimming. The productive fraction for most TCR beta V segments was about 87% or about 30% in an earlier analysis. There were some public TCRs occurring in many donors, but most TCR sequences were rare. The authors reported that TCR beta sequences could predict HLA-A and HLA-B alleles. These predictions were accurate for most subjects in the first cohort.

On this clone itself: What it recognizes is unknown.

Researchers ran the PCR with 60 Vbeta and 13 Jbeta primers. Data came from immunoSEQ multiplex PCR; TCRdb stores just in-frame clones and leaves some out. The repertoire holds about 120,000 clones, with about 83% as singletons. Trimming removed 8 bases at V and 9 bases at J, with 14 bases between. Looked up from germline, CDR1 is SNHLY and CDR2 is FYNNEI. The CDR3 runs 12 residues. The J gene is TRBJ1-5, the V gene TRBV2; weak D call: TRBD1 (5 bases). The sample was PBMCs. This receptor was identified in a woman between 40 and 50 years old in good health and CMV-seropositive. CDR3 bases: TGTGCCAGCGAAGCTTTGGGGGGGCCCCAGCATTTT. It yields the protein CASEALGGPQHF. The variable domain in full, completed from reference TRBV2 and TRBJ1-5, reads EPEVTQTPSHQVTQMGQEVILRCVPISNHLYFYWYRQILGQKVEFLVSFYNNEISEKSEIFDDQFSVERPDGSNFTLKIRSTKLEDSAMYFCASEALGGPQHFGDGTRLSIL.